This TCR beta chain was found in a study of preoperative IRX-2 immunotherapy in early breast cancer. V lost 3 bases and J 2 bases, leaving 16 bases between the germline ends. CDR1 is SGHAT, CDR2 FQDESV, per germline (reference sequence). CDR3 length equals 17 residues. The treatment was: preoperative locoregional IRX-2 cytokine immunotherapy. Profiling relied on immunoSEQ multiplex PCR, and the TCRdb table lists in-frame clones only, not all of them. Here the sample spans 25,000 to 30,000 clones, roughly 80% being singletons. This chain links TRBV11-1 with TRBJ2-2; a possible D gene is TRBD2 (6 bases). The input for sequencing was lymph node tissue, taken after IRX-2 immunotherapy. This sequence originates from a human donor with breast cancer. CDR3 residues: CASSLAGTWVNTGELFF. The CDR3 DNA sequence: TGTGCCAGCAGCTTGGCCGGGACTTGGGTCAACACCGGGGAGCTGTTTTTT.